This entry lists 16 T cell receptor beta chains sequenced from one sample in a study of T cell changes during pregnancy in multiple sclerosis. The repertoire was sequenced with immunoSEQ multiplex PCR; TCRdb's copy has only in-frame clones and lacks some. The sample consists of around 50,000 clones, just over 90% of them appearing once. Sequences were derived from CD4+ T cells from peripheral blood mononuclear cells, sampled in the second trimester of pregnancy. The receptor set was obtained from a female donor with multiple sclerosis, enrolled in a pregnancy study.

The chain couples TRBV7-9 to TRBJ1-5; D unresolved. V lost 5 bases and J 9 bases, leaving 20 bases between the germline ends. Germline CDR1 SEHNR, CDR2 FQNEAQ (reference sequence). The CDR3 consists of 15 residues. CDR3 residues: CASSPGVGHGSPQHF. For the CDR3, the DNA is TGTGCCAGCAGCCCGGGAGTCGGTCACGGGTCGCCCCAGCATTTT.

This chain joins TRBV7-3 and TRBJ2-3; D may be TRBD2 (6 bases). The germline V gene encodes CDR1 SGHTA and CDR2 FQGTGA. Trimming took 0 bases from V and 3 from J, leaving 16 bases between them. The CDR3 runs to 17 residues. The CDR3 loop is CASSLTPAGLGTDTQYF. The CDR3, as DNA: TGTGCCAGCAGCTTAACCCCCGCGGGACTCGGTACAGATACGCAGTATTTT.

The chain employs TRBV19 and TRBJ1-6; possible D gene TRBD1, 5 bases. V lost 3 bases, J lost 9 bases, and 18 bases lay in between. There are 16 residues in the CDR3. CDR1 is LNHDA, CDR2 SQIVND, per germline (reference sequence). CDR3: CASSIPRDFSTSPLHF. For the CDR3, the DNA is TGTGCCAGTAGTATCCCCCGGGACTTCAGCACTTCACCCCTCCACTTT. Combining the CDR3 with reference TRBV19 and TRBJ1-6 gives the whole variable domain DGGITQSPKYLFRKEGQNVTLSCEQNLNHDAMYWYRQDPGQGLRLIYYSQIVNDFQKGDIAEGYSVSREKKESFPLTVTSAQKNPTAFYLCASSIPRDFSTSPLHFGNGTRLTVT.

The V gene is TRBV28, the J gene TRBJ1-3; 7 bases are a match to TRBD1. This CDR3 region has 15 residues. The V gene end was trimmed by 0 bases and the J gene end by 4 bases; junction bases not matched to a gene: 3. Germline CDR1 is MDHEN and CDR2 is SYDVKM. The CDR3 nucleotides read TGTGCCAGCAGTTTATGGCGGACAGGCGGAAACACCATATATTTT. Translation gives CASSLWRTGGNTIYF.

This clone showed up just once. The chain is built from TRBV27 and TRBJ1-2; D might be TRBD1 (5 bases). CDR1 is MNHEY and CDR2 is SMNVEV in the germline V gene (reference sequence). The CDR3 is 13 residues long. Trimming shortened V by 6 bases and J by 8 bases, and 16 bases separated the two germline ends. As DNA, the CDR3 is TGTGCCAGCAGCCAGCGGGGCGCGAGGGGCTACACCTTC. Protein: CASSQRGARGYTF.

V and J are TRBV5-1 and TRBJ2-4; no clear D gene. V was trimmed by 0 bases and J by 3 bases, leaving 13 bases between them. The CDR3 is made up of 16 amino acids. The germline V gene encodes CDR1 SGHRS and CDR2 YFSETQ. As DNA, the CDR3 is TGCGCCAGCAGCTTGGGTAGAAATGCAGGCAAAAACATTCAGTACTTC. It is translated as CASSLGRNAGKNIQYF.

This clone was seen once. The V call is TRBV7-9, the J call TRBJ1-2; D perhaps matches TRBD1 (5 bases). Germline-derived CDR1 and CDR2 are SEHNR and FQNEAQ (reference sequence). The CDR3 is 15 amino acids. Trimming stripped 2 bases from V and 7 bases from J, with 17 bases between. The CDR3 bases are TGTGCCAGCAGCTTAATAGTGGAGGGGAAGGCTGGCTACACCTTC. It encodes CASSLIVEGKAGYTF.

The CDR3, as DNA: TGTGCCAGCAGCCTTACGGGGGGGACGGAGACCCAGTACTTC. Protein: CASSLTGGTETQYF. This rearrangement joins TRBV11-2 to TRBJ2-5, with 8 bases identical to TRBD2. The CDR3 contains 14 residues. Germline V gene data show CDR1 as SGHAT and CDR2 as FQNNGV. Unmatched junction bases numbered 7, after V lost 5 bases and J lost 5 bases.

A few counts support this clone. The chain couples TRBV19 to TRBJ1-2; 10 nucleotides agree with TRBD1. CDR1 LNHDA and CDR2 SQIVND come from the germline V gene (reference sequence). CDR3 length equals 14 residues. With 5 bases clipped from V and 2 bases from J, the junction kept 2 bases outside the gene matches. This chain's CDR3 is CASSPGQGNYGYTF. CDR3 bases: TGTGCCAGTAGTCCGGGACAGGGGAACTATGGCTACACCTTC.

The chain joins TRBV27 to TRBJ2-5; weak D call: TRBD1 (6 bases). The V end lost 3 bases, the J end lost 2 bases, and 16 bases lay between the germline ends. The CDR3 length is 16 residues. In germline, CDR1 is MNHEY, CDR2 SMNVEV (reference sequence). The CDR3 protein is CASSFRPGDSQETQYF. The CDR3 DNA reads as TGTGCCAGCAGTTTTCGGCCAGGGGATTCACAAGAGACCCAGTACTTC.

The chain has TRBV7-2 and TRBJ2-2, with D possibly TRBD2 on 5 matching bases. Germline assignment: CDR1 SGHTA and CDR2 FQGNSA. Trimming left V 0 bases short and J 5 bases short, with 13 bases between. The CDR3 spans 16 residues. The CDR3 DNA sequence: TGTGCCAGCAGCTTAGCCCGGACTTCGCCTACCGGGGAGCTGTTTTTT. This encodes CASSLARTSPTGELFF.

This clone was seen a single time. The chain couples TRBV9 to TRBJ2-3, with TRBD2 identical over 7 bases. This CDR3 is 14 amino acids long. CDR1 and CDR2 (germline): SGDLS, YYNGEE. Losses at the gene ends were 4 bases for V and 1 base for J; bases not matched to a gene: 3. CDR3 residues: CASSPSGGTDTQYF. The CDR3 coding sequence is TGTGCCAGCAGCCCTAGCGGAGGCACAGATACGCAGTATTTT.

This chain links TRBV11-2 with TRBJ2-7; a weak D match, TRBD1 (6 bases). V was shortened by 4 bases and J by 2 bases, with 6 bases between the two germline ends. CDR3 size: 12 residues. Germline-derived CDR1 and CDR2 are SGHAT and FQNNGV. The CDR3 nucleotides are TGTGCCAGCAGCTCAGGGGCCTACGAGCAGTACTTC. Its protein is CASSSGAYEQYF.

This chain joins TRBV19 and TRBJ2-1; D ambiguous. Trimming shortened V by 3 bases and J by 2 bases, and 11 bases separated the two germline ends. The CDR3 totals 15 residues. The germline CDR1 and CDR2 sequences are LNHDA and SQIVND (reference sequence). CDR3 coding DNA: TGTGCCAGTAGTATTTCGAGTACAGCCTACAATGAGCAGTTCTTC. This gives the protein CASSISSTAYNEQFF.

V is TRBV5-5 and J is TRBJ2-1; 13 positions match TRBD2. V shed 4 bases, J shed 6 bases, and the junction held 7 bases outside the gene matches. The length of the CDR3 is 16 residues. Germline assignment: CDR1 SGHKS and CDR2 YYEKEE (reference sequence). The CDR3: CASSPRTSGSVNEQFF. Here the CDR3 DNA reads TGTGCCAGCAGCCCCCGGACTAGCGGGAGCGTCAATGAGCAGTTCTTC.

The CDR3 protein is CASSEGLAVGTDTQYF. CDR3 DNA sequence: TGTGCCAGCAGCGAGGGACTAGCCGTTGGCACAGATACGCAGTATTTT. This chain joins TRBV7-8 and TRBJ2-3, with TRBD2 matching over 9 bases. CDR3 length: 16 amino acids. Germline CDR1 reads SGHVS; CDR2 reads FQNEAQ. Germline trimming cut 5 bases from V and 1 base from J; bases unmatched to any gene: 7.